The rows below give T cell receptor beta chains drawn from one sample of a study of PD-1 blockade in classical Hodgkin lymphoma. Clones were read by immunoSEQ multiplex PCR, and TCRdb kept only the in-frame ones, dropping some. This table holds about 6,600 clones, 70% to 85% found once. Sequenced material: peripheral blood mononuclear cells (PBMCs), taken at baseline. The receptor set was obtained from a human donor with classical Hodgkin lymphoma. CDR3s include the opening cysteine and the closing phenylalanine or tryptophan. The order of the fields is J gene, V gene, clone size, D gene, CDR3 DNA, CDR3 protein. A D gene is named only where the DNA matches it firmly. Only some rows state a clone size, as once, few, many or a class for expanded clones.

TRBJ1-6,TRBV2,-,-,TGTGCCAGCAGTGAAGCGCGGATTCTGGGTGACTATAATTCACCCCTCCACTTT,CASSEARILGDYNSPLHF
TRBJ1-3,TRBV30,-,-,TGTGCCTGGAGTCCCCTCTTGTCACCCGATGGCGTAGGAAACACCATATATTTT,CAWSPLLSPDGVGNTIYF
TRBJ2-7,TRBV30,-,TRBD2,TGTGCCTGGACCACAGGACTAGCGGGAGTAAACGAGCAGTACTTC,CAWTTGLAGVNEQYF
TRBJ1-1,TRBV29-1,-,-,TGCACCGGGGGCGCAGGGAGGAACACTGAAGCTTTCTTT,CTGGAGRNTEAFF
TRBJ1-2,TRBV10-3,-,TRBD1,TGTGCCACCTCAGTGAAGGACAGGGATTACACGAACTATGGCTACACCTTC,CATSVKDRDYTNYGYTF
TRBJ2-7,TRBV5-5,once,-,TGTGCCAGCAGCTTTGCGGCGATCGGCGAGCAGTACTTC,CASSFAAIGEQYF
TRBJ2-1,TRBV28,few,-,TGTGCCAGCAGACAGGACAGTTCCTATGCTTACAATGAGCAGTTCTTC,CASRQDSSYAYNEQFF
TRBJ2-2,TRBV7-3,-,-,TGTGCCAGCAGCCCGAACGGTGTGAGCGGGGAGCTGTTTTTT,CASSPNGVSGELFF
TRBJ2-7,TRBV27,-,-,TGTGCCAGCAGTCCCGGTACGATGAGGGCTGGAGAGCAGTACTTC,CASSPGTMRAGEQYF
TRBJ2-5,TRBV7-9,once,-,TGTGCCAGCAGCCACCGGGGAGCGGGTGGTTGGGAGACCCAGTACTTC,CASSHRGAGGWETQYF
TRBJ2-4,TRBV11-3,-,-,TGTGCCAGCAGCCTGACCGCCAAAAACATTCAGTACTTC,CASSLTAKNIQYF
TRBJ1-1,TRBV18,-,TRBD1,TGTGCCAGCTCAAGCACAGGGGAAGTTGGGACTGAAGCTTTCTTT,CASSSTGEVGTEAFF
TRBJ2-1,TRBV28,-,TRBD1,TGTGCCAGCAGTGAAACAGGGGAGCCCTACAATGAGCAGTTCTTC,CASSETGEPYNEQFF
TRBJ2-7,TRBV5-5,-,-,TGTGCCAGCAGTGAATTCGGACTTTCCTACGAGCAGTACTTC,CASSEFGLSYEQYF
TRBJ1-1,TRBV6-1,-,-,TGTGCCAGCAGGAAAGAAGGTGGGGAAACGGGGGCTTTCTTT,CASRKEGGETGAFF
TRBJ1-2,TRBV15,-,-,TGTGCCACCAGCAGCCCGACAGGAGAGTATGGCTACACCTTC,CATSSPTGEYGYTF
TRBJ1-5,TRBV15,-,-,TGTGCCACCAGCTTGGGGGGCCGCAATCAGCCCCAGCATTTT,CATSLGGRNQPQHF
TRBJ1-1,TRBV5-1,once,-,TGCGCCAGCAGCAATCCTACCGGGCCGAGAAACACTGAAGCTTTCTTT,CASSNPTGPRNTEAFF
TRBJ2-7,TRBV7-9,-,-,TGTGCCAGCAGCTTAGTATCGAACGAGCAGTACTTC,CASSLVSNEQYF
TRBJ2-6,TRBV18,-,-,TGTGCCAGCTCACCACAAGTAGGTTCTGTCTCTGGGGCCAACGTCCTGACTTTC,CASSPQVGSVSGANVLTF
TRBJ1-5,TRBV5-5,few,-,TGTGCCAGCAGCTTGGACACAAATCAGCCCCAGCATTTT,CASSLDTNQPQHF
TRBJ1-5,TRBV10-2,few,TRBD1,TGCGCCAGCAGTGAACAGGGGTTTGAAGCGAGTCAGCCCCAGCATTTT,CASSEQGFEASQPQHF
TRBJ1-5,TRBV25-1,-,-,TGTGCCAGCACCGCACCTTGGGGAAATAATCAGCCCCAGCATTTT,CASTAPWGNNQPQHF
TRBJ2-1,TRBV27,-,TRBD2,TGTGCCAGCAGTTTAGGAACTAGCGGCTACAATGAGCAGTTCTTC,CASSLGTSGYNEQFF
TRBJ2-5,TRBV11-2,-,-,TGTGCCAGCAGCTCGAACGGCAGGACCCAAGAGACCCAGTACTTC,CASSSNGRTQETQYF
TRBJ2-2,TRBV10-1,-,-,TGCGCCAGCAGCTCCGTCGCCGGGGAGCTGTTTTTT,CASSSVAGELFF
TRBJ2-2,TRBV9,few,TRBD1,TGTGCCAGCAGCGTAAGGGACAGGCGAAACACCGGGGAGCTGTTTTTT,CASSVRDRRNTGELFF
TRBJ2-7,TRBV5-1,-,-,TGCGCCAGCAGCTTGGTCGACGGCTCCTACGAGCAGTACTTC,CASSLVDGSYEQYF
TRBJ2-5,TRBV7-3,-,TRBD1,TGTGCCAGCAGTCCCCACGGGACAGTGCTCGGCGAGACCCAGTACTTC,CASSPHGTVLGETQYF
TRBJ2-2,TRBV18,once,-,TGTGCCAGCTCACCGGCCGCGTTAGACACCGGGGAGCTGTTTTTT,CASSPAALDTGELFF
TRBJ2-1,TRBV5-1,once,-,TGCGCCAGCAGCTTGGGTTTATTCGTCTTGGGCAATGAGCAGTTCTTC,CASSLGLFVLGNEQFF
TRBJ1-2,TRBV30,-,-,TGTGCCTGCCAGGGGCTCCCATATGGCTACACCTTC,CACQGLPYGYTF
TRBJ1-1,TRBV6-1,-,-,TGTGCCAGCAGTCAAGGGACGGCGGGACACACTGAAGCTTTCTTT,CASSQGTAGHTEAFF
TRBJ2-7,TRBV11-1,-,-,TGTGCCAGCAGCTTAGTGCTTCAGCACCCCTACGAGCAGTACTTC,CASSLVLQHPYEQYF
TRBJ2-7,TRBV30,medium-sized,-,TGTGCCTGGAGTGTAGGGCGGAACGCCTACGAGCAGTACTTC,CAWSVGRNAYEQYF
TRBJ2-7,TRBV5-1,-,-,TGCGCCAGCAGCTTGTTGCCAGGAATACCTTACGAGCAGTACTTC,CASSLLPGIPYEQYF
TRBJ2-2,TRBV18,-,-,TGTGCCAGCTCACCAGAGCAGGACGGTACCGGGGAGCTGTTTTTT,CASSPEQDGTGELFF
TRBJ2-5,TRBV11-1,-,TRBD2,TGTGCCAGCAGCTTAGGGACTAGGACGGAGACCCAGTACTTC,CASSLGTRTETQYF
TRBJ2-1,TRBV11-2,large,-,TGTGCCAGCAGCTTAGATATTGGGTGGGAGCAGTTCTTC,CASSLDIGWEQFF
TRBJ2-1,TRBV9,-,TRBD1,TGTGCCAGCAGCGCGTCAAGGACAGGACTCAATGAGCAGTTCTTC,CASSASRTGLNEQFF
TRBJ2-2,TRBV2,once,-,TGTGCCAGCAGCGCACAGGGACATACCGGGGAGCTGTTTTTT,CASSAQGHTGELFF
TRBJ2-4,TRBV4-1,-,-,TGCGCCAGCAGCCAAGATGGGGAAAACATTCAGTACTTC,CASSQDGENIQYF
TRBJ1-5,TRBV12-5,-,-,TGTGCTAGTGGCCCCGGGCTCTCGGGTAATCAGCCCCAGCATTTT,CASGPGLSGNQPQHF
TRBJ1-1,TRBV23-1,-,-,TGCGCCAGCAGCTTCCCGGTAGCAGCTTTCTTT,CASSFPVAAFF
TRBJ2-3,TRBV27,few,-,TGTGCCAGCAGTCCCACCCAGGGGTCCAGAGTAGATACGCAGTATTTT,CASSPTQGSRVDTQYF